This entry lists 8 T cell receptor beta chains sequenced from one sample in a study of CD8 T cells in Susac syndrome. RNA in amounts of about 0.45 to 1 ug was reverse transcribed with random hexamers. One entry per CDR3 protein, called by TCRdb with MiXCR from the immunoSEQ multiplex PCR reads. The sample contains around 230,000 distinct CDR3 sequences, 90% to 96% of which appear only once. Sequences were obtained from CD4+ T cells from PBMCs. These receptors were obtained from a human donor with Susac syndrome.

The DNA for the CDR3 is TGCAGTGCCCTGACAGTGTTCGATGGCTACACCTTC. Protein sequence: CSALTVFDGYTF. This sequence joins TRBV20-1 and TRBJ1-2, with a weak D call TRBD1 (5 bases). This CDR3 has 12 amino acids. Germline loops: CDR1 DFQATT, CDR2 SNEGSKA (reference sequence). Deletions cut 6 bases from V and 6 bases from J, with 14 bases between.

The rearrangement uses TRBV4-1 and TRBJ2-1; 10 nucleotides align to TRBD2. CDR1 and CDR2 from the germline V gene are MGHRA and YSYEKL. V was clipped by 1 base and J by 9 bases; unmatched bases: 18. There are 19 residues in the CDR3. The CDR3 sequence is CASSQGGLGGLAGVIEQFF. The DNA for the CDR3 is TGCGCCAGCAGCCAAGGGGGACTCGGGGGCCTAGCGGGAGTAATTGAGCAGTTCTTC.

V usage is TRBV7-9 and J usage is TRBJ2-5; D is unresolved. The CDR3 extends over 14 amino acids. Trimming took 2 bases from V and 1 from J, leaving 8 bases between them. Germline assignment: CDR1 SEHNR and CDR2 FQNEAQ (reference sequence). CDR3 bases: TGTGCCAGCAGCTTATTAATTAGCCAAGAGACCCAGTACTTC. The encoded protein is CASSLLISQETQYF.

This sequence joins TRBV30 and TRBJ2-7; D is undetermined. V was shortened by 7 bases and J by 3 bases, with 10 bases between the two germline ends. The CDR3 length is 11 residues. CDR1 is GTSNPN and CDR2 is SVGIG in the germline V gene (reference sequence). CDR3 amino acids: CAYGHSYEQYF. The CDR3 DNA sequence: TGTGCCTATGGTCATAGCTACGAGCAGTACTTC.

The chain combines TRBV7-3 with TRBJ2-3; D is ambiguous. Germline V gene data show CDR1 as SGHTA and CDR2 as FQGTGA. This CDR3 comprises 17 residues. V was trimmed by 1 base and J by 2 bases, leaving 16 bases between them. The CDR3 loop reads CASSLMGVGPHTDTQYF. The CDR3 DNA reads as TGTGCCAGCAGCTTAATGGGCGTAGGACCACACACAGATACGCAGTATTTT.

The rearrangement joins TRBV15 to TRBJ2-3, with D perhaps matching TRBD1 (7 bases). V was cut by 0 bases and J by 14 bases, with 12 bases left in between. The CDR3 runs 12 residues. Germline CDR1 LNHNV, CDR2 YYDKDF (reference sequence). The CDR3 sequence is CATSREGQGGYF. DNA for the CDR3: TGTGCCACCAGCAGAGAGGGCCAGGGGGGGTATTTT.

The V call is TRBV5-1, the J call TRBJ1-5; no clear D. CDR1 is SGHRS, CDR2 YFSETQ, per germline. The CDR3 has 14 residues. V lost 4 bases and J lost 5, with 13 bases in between. CDR3 bases: TGCGCCAGCAGCGCGGGGATAGGGCATCAGCCCCAGCATTTT. Protein: CASSAGIGHQPQHF. Filled out from reference TRBV5-1 and TRBJ1-5, the complete variable domain reads KAGVTQTPRYLIKTRGQQVTLSCSPISGHRSVSWYQQTPGQGLQFLFEYFSETQRNKGNFPGRFSGRQFSNSRSEMNVSTLELGDSALYLCASSAGIGHQPQHFGDGTRLSIL.

The J gene is TRBJ2-5, the V gene TRBV27; D gene unclear. Trimming took 4 bases from V and 5 from J, leaving 14 bases between them. There are 14 residues in the CDR3. Germline V gene lookup returns CDR1 MNHEY and CDR2 SMNVEV (reference sequence). The DNA for the CDR3 is TGTGCCAGCAGTTCCCGGGCTTTTGTGGAGACCCAGTACTTC. Translated, it gives CASSSRAFVETQYF.